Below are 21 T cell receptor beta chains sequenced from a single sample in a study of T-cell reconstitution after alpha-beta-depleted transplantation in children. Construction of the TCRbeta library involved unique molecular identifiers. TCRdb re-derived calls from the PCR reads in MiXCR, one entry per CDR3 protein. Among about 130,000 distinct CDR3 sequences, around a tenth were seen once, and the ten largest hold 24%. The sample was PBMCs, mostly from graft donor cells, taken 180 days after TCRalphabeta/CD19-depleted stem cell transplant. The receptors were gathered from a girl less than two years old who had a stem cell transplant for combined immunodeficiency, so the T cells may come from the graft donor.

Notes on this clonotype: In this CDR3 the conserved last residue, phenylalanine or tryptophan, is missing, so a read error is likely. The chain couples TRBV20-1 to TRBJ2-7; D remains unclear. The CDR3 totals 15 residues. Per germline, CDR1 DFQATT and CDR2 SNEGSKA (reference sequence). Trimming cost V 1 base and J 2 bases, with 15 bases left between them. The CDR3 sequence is CSARVPSRSAYEQYS. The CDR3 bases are TGCAGTGCTAGAGTGCCCTCGCGCTCCGCCTACGAGCAGTACTCC.

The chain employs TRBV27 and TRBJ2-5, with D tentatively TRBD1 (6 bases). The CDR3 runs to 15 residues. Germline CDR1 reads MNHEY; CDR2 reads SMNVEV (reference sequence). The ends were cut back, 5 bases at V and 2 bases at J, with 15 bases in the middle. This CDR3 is CASSRGQSLQETQYF. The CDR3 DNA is TGTGCCAGCAGTCGTGGACAGTCCTTGCAAGAGACCCAGTACTTC.

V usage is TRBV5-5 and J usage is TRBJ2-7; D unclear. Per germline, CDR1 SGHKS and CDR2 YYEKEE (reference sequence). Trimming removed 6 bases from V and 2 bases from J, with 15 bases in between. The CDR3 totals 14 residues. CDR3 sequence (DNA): TGTGCCAGCACCGCGGTGCAGACACCCTACGAGCAGTACTTC. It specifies CASTAVQTPYEQYF.

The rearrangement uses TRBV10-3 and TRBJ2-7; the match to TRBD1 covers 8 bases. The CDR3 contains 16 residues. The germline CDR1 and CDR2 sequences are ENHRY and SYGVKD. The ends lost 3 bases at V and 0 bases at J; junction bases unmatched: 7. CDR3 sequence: CAISDGGQGVSYEQYF. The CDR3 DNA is TGTGCCATCAGTGACGGCGGACAGGGAGTCTCCTACGAGCAGTACTTC.

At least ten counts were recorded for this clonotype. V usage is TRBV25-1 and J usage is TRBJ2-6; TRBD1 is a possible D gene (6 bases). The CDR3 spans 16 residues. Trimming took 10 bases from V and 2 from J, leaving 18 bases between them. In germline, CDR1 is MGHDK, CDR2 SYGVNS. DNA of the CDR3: TGTGCCACTTCGAGGCAGGGGAAGGCTGGGGCCAACGTCCTGACTTTC. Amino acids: CATSRQGKAGANVLTF. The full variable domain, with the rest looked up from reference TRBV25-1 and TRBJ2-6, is EADIYQTPRYLVIGTGKKITLECSQTMGHDKMYWYQQDPGMELHLIHYSYGVNSTEKGDLSSESTVSRIRTEHFPLTLESARPSHTSQYLCATSRQGKAGANVLTFGAGSRLTVL.

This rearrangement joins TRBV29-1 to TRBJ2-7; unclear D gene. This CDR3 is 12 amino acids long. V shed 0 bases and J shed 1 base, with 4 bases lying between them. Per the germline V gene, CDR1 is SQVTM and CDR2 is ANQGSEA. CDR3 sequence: CSVEDASYEQYF. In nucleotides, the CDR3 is TGCAGCGTTGAAGACGCGTCCTACGAGCAGTACTTC.

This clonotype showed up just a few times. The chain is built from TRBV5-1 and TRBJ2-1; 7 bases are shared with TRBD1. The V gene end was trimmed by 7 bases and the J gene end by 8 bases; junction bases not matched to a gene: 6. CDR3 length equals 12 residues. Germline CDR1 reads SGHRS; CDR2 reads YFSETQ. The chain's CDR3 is CASGGQVDEQFF. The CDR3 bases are TGCGCCAGCGGCGGACAGGTTGATGAGCAGTTCTTC. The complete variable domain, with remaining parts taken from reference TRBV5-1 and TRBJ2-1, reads KAGVTQTPRYLIKTRGQQVTLSCSPISGHRSVSWYQQTPGQGLQFLFEYFSETQRNKGNFPGRFSGRQFSNSRSEMNVSTLELGDSALYLCASGGQVDEQFFGPGTRLTVL.

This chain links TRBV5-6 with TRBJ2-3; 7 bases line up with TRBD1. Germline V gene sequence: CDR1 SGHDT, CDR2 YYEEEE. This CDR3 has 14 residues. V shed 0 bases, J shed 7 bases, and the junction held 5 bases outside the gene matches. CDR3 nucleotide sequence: TGTGCCAGCAGCTTGGAGACAGGGCGAAATACGCAGTATTTT. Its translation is CASSLETGRNTQYF. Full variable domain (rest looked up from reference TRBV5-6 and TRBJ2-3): DAGVTQSPTHLIKTRGQQVTLRCSPKSGHDTVSWYQQALGQGPQFIFQYYEEEERQRGNFPDRFSGHQFPNYSSELNVNALLLGDSALYLCASSLETGRNTQYFGPGTRLTVL.

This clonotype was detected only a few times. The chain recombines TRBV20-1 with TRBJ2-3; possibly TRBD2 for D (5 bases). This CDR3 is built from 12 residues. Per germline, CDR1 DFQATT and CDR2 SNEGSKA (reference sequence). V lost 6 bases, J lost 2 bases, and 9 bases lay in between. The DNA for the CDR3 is TGCAGTGCCGCGGGTCTCACAGATACGCAGTATTTT. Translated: CSAAGLTDTQYF.

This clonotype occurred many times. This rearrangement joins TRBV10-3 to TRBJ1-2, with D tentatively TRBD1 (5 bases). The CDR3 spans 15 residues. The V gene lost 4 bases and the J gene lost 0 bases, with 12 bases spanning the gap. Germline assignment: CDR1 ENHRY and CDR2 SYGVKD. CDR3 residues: CAISARDEANYGYTF. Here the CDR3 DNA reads TGTGCCATCAGTGCCCGGGACGAAGCTAACTATGGCTACACCTTC.

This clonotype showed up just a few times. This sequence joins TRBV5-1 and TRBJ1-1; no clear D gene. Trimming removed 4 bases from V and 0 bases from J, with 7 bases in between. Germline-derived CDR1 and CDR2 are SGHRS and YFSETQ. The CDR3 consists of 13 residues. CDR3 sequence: CASSPGLNTEAFF. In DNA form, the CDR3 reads TGCGCCAGCAGCCCTGGGCTGAACACTGAAGCTTTCTTT.

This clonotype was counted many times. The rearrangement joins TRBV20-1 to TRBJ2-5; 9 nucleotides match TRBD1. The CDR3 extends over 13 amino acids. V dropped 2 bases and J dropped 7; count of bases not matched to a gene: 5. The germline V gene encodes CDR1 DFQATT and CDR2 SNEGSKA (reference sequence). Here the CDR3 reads CSARTGGQGTQYF. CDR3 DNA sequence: TGCAGTGCTAGAACAGGGGGCCAGGGGACCCAGTACTTC.

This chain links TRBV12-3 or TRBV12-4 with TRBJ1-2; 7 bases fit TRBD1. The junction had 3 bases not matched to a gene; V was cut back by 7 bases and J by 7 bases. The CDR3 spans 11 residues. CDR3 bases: TGTGCCAGCAAAAGGGGGCCTGGCTACACCTTC. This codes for CASKRGPGYTF.

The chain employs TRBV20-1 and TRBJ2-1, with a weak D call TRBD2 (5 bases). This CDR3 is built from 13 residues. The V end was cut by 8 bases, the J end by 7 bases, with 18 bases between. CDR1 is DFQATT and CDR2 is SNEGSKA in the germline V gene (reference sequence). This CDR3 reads CSRRTQEVNEQFF. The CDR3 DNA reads TGCAGTAGGCGGACCCAGGAGGTAAATGAGCAGTTCTTC.

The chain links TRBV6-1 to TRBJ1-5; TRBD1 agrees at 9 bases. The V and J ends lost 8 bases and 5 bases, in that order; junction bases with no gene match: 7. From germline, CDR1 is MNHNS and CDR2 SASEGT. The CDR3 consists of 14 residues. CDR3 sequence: CASGQDRGYQPQHF. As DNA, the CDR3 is TGTGCCAGCGGACAGGACAGGGGTTATCAGCCCCAGCATTTT.

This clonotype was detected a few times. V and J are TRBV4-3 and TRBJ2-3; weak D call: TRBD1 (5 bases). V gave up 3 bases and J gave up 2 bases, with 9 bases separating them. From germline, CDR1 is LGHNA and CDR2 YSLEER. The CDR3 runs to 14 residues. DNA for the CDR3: TGCGCCAGCAGCCACGACAGTAACACAGATACGCAGTATTTT. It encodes CASSHDSNTDTQYF.

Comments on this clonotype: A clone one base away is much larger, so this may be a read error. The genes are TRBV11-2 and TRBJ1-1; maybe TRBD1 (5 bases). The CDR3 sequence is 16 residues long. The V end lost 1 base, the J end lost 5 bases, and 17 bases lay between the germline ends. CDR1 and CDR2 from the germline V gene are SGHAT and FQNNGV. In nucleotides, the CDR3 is TGTGCCAGCAGCTTAGGACAGCGTTGGGGGAAGACTGAAGCTTTCTTT. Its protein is CASSLGQRWGKTEAFF.

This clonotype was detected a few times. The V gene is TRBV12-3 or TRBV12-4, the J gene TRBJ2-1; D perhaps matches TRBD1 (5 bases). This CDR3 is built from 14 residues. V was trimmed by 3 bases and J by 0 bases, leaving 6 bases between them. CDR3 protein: CASSFQGSYNEQFF. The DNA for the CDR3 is TGTGCCAGCAGTTTCCAGGGCTCCTACAATGAGCAGTTCTTC.

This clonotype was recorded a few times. CDR3 nucleotide sequence: TGCAGGGTTGCGGACAGGGGATACGAGCAGTACTTC. Translation gives CRVADRGYEQYF. The V and J genes are TRBV20-1 and TRBJ2-7; 9 nucleotides line up with TRBD1. Per germline, CDR1 DFQATT and CDR2 SNEGSKA (reference sequence). CDR3 length: 12 amino acids.

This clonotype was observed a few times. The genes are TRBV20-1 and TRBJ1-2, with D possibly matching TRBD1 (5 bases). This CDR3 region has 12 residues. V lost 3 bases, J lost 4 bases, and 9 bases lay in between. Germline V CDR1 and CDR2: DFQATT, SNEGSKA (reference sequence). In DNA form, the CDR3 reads TGCAGTGCTAGTGGGGGAATCTATGGCTACACCTTC. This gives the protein CSASGGIYGYTF.

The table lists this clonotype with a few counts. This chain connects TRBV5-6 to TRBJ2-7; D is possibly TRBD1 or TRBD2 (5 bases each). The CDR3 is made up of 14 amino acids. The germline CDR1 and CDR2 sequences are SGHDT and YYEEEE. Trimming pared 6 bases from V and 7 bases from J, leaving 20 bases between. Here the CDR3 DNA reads TGTGCCAGCACCAACCCCGGGACGTCGGGGGAGCAGTACTTC. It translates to CASTNPGTSGEQYF.